This T cell receptor beta chain was obtained from a study of cytomegalovirus exposure and HLA in healthy donors. Whole-study findings and limits: As a later analysis showed, a missense DCLRE1C variant was linked to trimming of TCR beta V- and J-genes.

CDR3 length equals 12 residues. PCR involved 60 Vbeta and 13 Jbeta primers. Produced via immunoSEQ multiplex PCR; TCRdb's table is partial and in-frame only. The sample has about 150,000 clones, 60% to 85% seen once. About this clone: No antigen is known for it.

Sequencing input: PBMCs. This receptor was taken from a man aged 40-49 years in good health and CMV-seropositive. The chain joins TRBV21-1 to TRBJ2-7; TRBD1 is the table's D call and was not checked against the DNA. TRBV21-1 is assigned pseudogene status. This chain's CDR3 is CASSKAHYEQYF. DNA of the CDR3: TGTGCCAGCAGCAAAGCCCACTACGAGCAGTACTTC.